This entry describes one T cell receptor beta chain. These data are taken from a study of blood T cell repertoires in COVID-19. The CDR3 spans 12 residues. Germline V gene data show CDR1 as GTSNPN and CDR2 as SVGIG (reference sequence). V lost 0 bases and J lost 8, with 8 bases in between. Produced via immunoSEQ multiplex PCR; TCRdb's table is partial and in-frame only. This sample has more than 250,000 clones; over 75% occur once, and the top ten carry 1%. The chain is built from TRBV30 and TRBJ1-3; unclear D gene. The TCR comes from a man aged 50-60 years with active or convalescent COVID-19. Specimen: peripheral blood. The CDR3, as DNA: TGTGCCTGGAGTGTTATGATAGACACCATATATTTT. Translation gives CAWSVMIDTIYF.